These 22 T cell receptor beta chains share one sample of origin, sequenced in a study of regulatory T cells in long-lasting Graves disease. The time point: newly diagnosed GD, antithyroid drugs for less than 3 months. Isolated PBMC RNA provided the starting material for the TCR library. Libraries of TCR beta came from iRepertoire HTBI primers plus Arm-PCR of CDR3 regions. MiXCR was run by TCRdb on the multiplex PCR reads, yielding one entry per CDR3 protein. The data show 250,000 to 300,000 distinct CDR3 sequences, approximately 18% seen once. These sequences were also reported in another study, on T cells in Graves' hyperthyroidism and ophthalmopathy.

The specimen was peripheral blood mononuclear cells (PBMCs), collected at new diagnosis, from a patient treated with antithyroid drugs. These receptors were collected from a woman aged 30 to 39 with Graves disease.

This clonotype has ten or more counts. CDR3: CASSQEADGVAQHF. In DNA form, the CDR3 reads TGTGCCAGCAGCCAGGAGGCGGACGGCGTAGCCCAGCATTTT. This chain connects TRBV7-9 to TRBJ1-5; D is unclear. This CDR3 is 14 amino acids long. The germline V gene encodes CDR1 SEHNR and CDR2 FQNEAQ (reference sequence). The ends were cut back, 5 bases at V and 11 bases at J, with 19 bases in the middle.

This clonotype showed up many times. The rearrangement links TRBV11-2 to TRBJ2-1, with 9 positions matching TRBD1. The germline V gene has CDR1 SGHAT and CDR2 FQNNGV. The ends lost 0 bases at V and 9 bases at J; junction bases unmatched: 6. The CDR3 loop spans 15 amino acids. CDR3: CASSLDPGQGSEQFF. The CDR3 DNA follows: TGTGCCAGCAGCTTAGACCCGGGACAGGGAAGTGAGCAGTTCTTC.

The sample holds many counts of this clonotype. V usage is TRBV28 and J usage is TRBJ1-6, with a possible D match to TRBD1 (5 bases). Trimming cost V 2 bases and J 13 bases, with 15 bases left between them. Germline V lookup: CDR1 MDHEN, CDR2 SYDVKM. The CDR3 contains 14 residues. DNA of the CDR3: TGTGCCAGCAGTTTAGGAGGGACGAGGGCGCCCCTCCACTTT. It translates to CASSLGGTRAPLHF.

At least ten counts were recorded for this clonotype. The chain is built from TRBV4-1 and TRBJ2-1; D not certain. The V gene lost 1 base and the J gene lost 12 bases, with 13 bases spanning the gap. The germline CDR1 and CDR2 sequences are MGHRA and YSYEKL. This CDR3 is 13 amino acids long. As DNA, the CDR3 is TGCGCCAGCAGCCAAGGCGTCACCAATACGCAGTTCTTC. Protein: CASSQGVTNTQFF.

Ten or more counts support this clonotype. This chain connects TRBV19 to TRBJ1-1; D is perhaps TRBD1 (5 bases). Per the germline V gene, CDR1 is LNHDA and CDR2 is SQIVND (reference sequence). CDR3 size: 15 residues. With 6 bases removed from V and 4 bases from J, the gap between germline ends came to 18 bases. The CDR3 DNA follows: TGTGCCAGTAGCCCGGCATGGGGCCCGGTCACTGAAGCTTTCTTT. Its translation: CASSPAWGPVTEAFF.

This clonotype was observed many times. The rearrangement links TRBV20-1 to TRBJ1-2; 8 nucleotides line up with TRBD1. With 3 bases clipped from V and 4 bases from J, the junction kept 4 bases outside the gene matches. Germline CDR1 is DFQATT and CDR2 is SNEGSKA (reference sequence). This CDR3 is 13 amino acids long. CDR3 amino acids: CSASPTGAYGYTF. CDR3 sequence (DNA): TGCAGTGCTAGCCCGACAGGGGCCTATGGCTACACCTTC.

The sample holds many counts of this clonotype. A junction boundary mismatches the germline segment, possibly from a read error. The genes are TRBV4-1 and TRBJ2-1, with 9 bases identical to TRBD2. This CDR3 is 15 amino acids long. Looked up from germline, CDR1 is MGHRA and CDR2 is YSYEKL. DNA of the CDR3: TGTGCCAGCAGCCCTAGGACTAGCGCAAGGCATGAGCAGTTCTTC. It yields the protein CASSPRTSARHEQFF.

Ten or more counts support this clonotype. V gene TRBV3-1 combines with J gene TRBJ2-7; 12 nucleotides agree with TRBD1. Germline V CDR1 and CDR2: LGHDT, YNNKEL (reference sequence). CDR3 length: 14 amino acids. The V and J ends lost 4 bases and 5 bases, in that order; junction bases with no gene match: 3. CDR3 coding DNA: TGTGCCAGCAGCCCGGGACAGGGGGCCCACGAGCAGTACTTC. Amino acid sequence: CASSPGQGAHEQYF.

Many counts were recorded for this clonotype. The CDR3 protein is CSALPAGAYQETQYF. The CDR3 DNA follows: TGCAGTGCTCTCCCCGCGGGGGCGTACCAAGAGACCCAGTACTTC. The V gene is TRBV20-1, the J gene TRBJ2-5; a possible D gene is TRBD2 (7 bases). The CDR3 consists of 15 residues. The germline gives CDR1 DFQATT, CDR2 SNEGSKA (reference sequence). With 5 bases removed from V and 0 bases from J, the gap between germline ends came to 16 bases.

J is TRBJ1-2 and V is TRBV6-1; unclear D gene. V lost 4 bases and J 3 bases, leaving 9 bases between the germline ends. CDR1 is MNHNS and CDR2 is SASEGT in the germline V gene. This CDR3 is built from 13 residues. Here the CDR3 reads CASSGGPDYGYTF. CDR3 sequence (DNA): TGTGCCAGCAGTGGAGGACCCGACTATGGCTACACCTTC.

This clonotype was picked up a small number of times. V gene TRBV7-9 combines with J gene TRBJ1-2; possibly TRBD1 for D (6 bases). Germline V gene lookup returns CDR1 SEHNR and CDR2 FQNEAQ (reference sequence). Trimming removed 1 base at V and 8 bases at J, with 14 bases between. The CDR3 contains 14 residues. CDR3: CASSLDYRAGGYTF. The CDR3 DNA is TGTGCCAGCAGCTTAGATTACAGGGCTGGGGGCTACACCTTC. Complete variable domain (other parts from reference TRBV7-9 and TRBJ1-2): DTGVSQNPRHKITKRGQNVTFRCDPISEHNRLYWYRQTLGQGPEFLTYFQNEAQLEKSRLLSDRFSAERPKGSFSTLEIQRTEQGDSAMYLCASSLDYRAGGYTFGSGTRLTVV.

This clonotype occurred a few times. One junction end disagrees with the germline gene, perhaps due to a read error. V is TRBV19 and J is TRBJ1-1; D might be TRBD1 (5 bases). The CDR3 runs to 13 residues. Germline loops: CDR1 LNHDA, CDR2 SQIVND (reference sequence). CDR3: CASSIQGDTEALF. In nucleotides, the CDR3 is TGTGCCAGTAGTATACAGGGAGACACTGAAGCTCTCTTT.

The chain's CDR3 is CASSQGQVNYGYTF. In nucleotides, the CDR3 is TGTGCCAGCAGCCAGGGACAGGTCAACTATGGCTACACCTTC. The rearrangement uses TRBV6-1 and TRBJ1-2; TRBD1 matches 8 bases. The CDR3 contains 14 residues. V gave up 6 bases and J gave up 2 bases; unmatched junction bases: 5. CDR1 and CDR2 from the germline V gene are MNHNS and SASEGT.

This clonotype has a count of ten or more. Written as DNA, the CDR3 is TGTGCCAGCAGCCCCCTTCTGGCGGAAGAGACCCAGTACTTC. It yields the protein CASSPLLAEETQYF. The rearrangement links TRBV11-2 to TRBJ2-5; D uncertain. This CDR3 region has 14 residues. The germline V gene has CDR1 SGHAT and CDR2 FQNNGV. V was trimmed by 5 bases and J by 3 bases, leaving 13 bases between them.

This clonotype came up many times. This chain uses TRBV28 with TRBJ2-7, with 10 nucleotides matching TRBD1. The CDR3 has 15 residues. The V gene end was trimmed by 3 bases and the J gene end by 4 bases; junction bases not matched to a gene: 6. Germline V gene data show CDR1 as MDHEN and CDR2 as SYDVKM. The CDR3 bases are TGTGCCAGCAGTTTCCCGGACAGGGGGGAGTACGAGCAGTACTTC. It translates to CASSFPDRGEYEQYF.

There are many counts of this clonotype. V is TRBV10-2 and J is TRBJ1-1; D possibly corresponds to TRBD1 (5 bases). The CDR3 has 14 amino acids. V was shortened by 6 bases and J by 4 bases, with 15 bases between the two germline ends. Germline V gene lookup returns CDR1 WSHSY and CDR2 SAAADI. For the CDR3, the DNA is TGCGCCAGCAGAGCTTTCGGGGGAATCACTGAAGCTTTCTTT. It specifies CASRAFGGITEAFF.

The gene calls are TRBV14 and TRBJ2-3; 9 positions agree with TRBD1. CDR3 length: 17 residues. Germline values: CDR1 SGHDN, CDR2 FVKESK. V lost 3 bases to trimming and J lost 3 bases; unmatched junction nucleotides: 10. CDR3 bases: TGTGCCAGCAGCCACTCTCTTGGGACAGGGCCTACAGATACGCAGTATTTT. The encoded protein is CASSHSLGTGPTDTQYF. The variable domain in full, with the rest retrieved from reference TRBV14 and TRBJ2-3, is EAGVTQFPSHSVIEKGQTVTLRCDPISGHDNLYWYRRVMGKEIKFLLHFVKESKQDESGMPNNRFLAERTGGTYSTLKVQPAELEDSGVYFCASSHSLGTGPTDTQYFGPGTRLTVL.

A word on this clonotype: This may stem from a read error, because a much larger clone lies one nucleotide away. The chain has TRBV5-4 and TRBJ2-1, with 9 bases that match TRBD1. Germline CDR1 SGHNT, CDR2 YYREEE (reference sequence). Germline trimming cut 4 bases from V and 7 bases from J; bases unmatched to any gene: 12. This CDR3 spans 16 amino acids. The CDR3 sequence is CASSPSRTGAGNEQFF. For the CDR3, the DNA is TGTGCCAGCAGCCCCAGCCGGACAGGGGCAGGTAATGAGCAGTTCTTC.

This clonotype was found many times. This chain links TRBV5-1 with TRBJ1-1; 8 bases match TRBD1. Germline assignment: CDR1 SGHRS and CDR2 YFSETQ. There are 15 residues in the CDR3. With 5 bases clipped from V and 0 bases from J, the junction kept 6 bases outside the gene matches. The CDR3 reads CASRYTTGVNTEAFF. The CDR3 nucleotides read TGCGCCAGCAGATACACGACAGGGGTGAACACTGAAGCTTTCTTT.

This clonotype appeared many times. The rearrangement uses TRBV11-2 and TRBJ2-7; D is possibly TRBD1 or TRBD2 (5 bases each). Trimming stripped 4 bases from V and 0 bases from J, with 19 bases between. Germline-derived CDR1 and CDR2 are SGHAT and FQNNGV. This CDR3 has 17 amino acids. The CDR3 protein is CASSSDSGTENSYEQYF. In nucleotides, the CDR3 is TGTGCCAGCAGCTCTGACTCCGGGACGGAAAACTCCTACGAGCAGTACTTC.

On this clonotype: This clone may be a read error of a much larger clone one base away. CDR3 nucleotide sequence: TGTGCCAGCATCGAGCGGGGGGGTTTTCGAGGGACCCAGTACTTC. The encoded protein is CASIERGGFRGTQYF. The chain carries TRBV28 and TRBJ2-5; TRBD2 matches 10 bases. The CDR3 runs 15 residues. V lost 7 bases, J lost 7 bases, and 12 bases stayed unmatched. Germline-derived CDR1 and CDR2 are MDHEN and SYDVKM.

The CDR3 region is CASSRKAGLSSYNEQFF. CDR3 sequence (DNA): TGTGCCAGCAGCAGAAAAGCGGGACTAAGCTCCTACAATGAGCAGTTCTTC. This chain joins TRBV7-2 and TRBJ2-1, with 7 nucleotides matching TRBD2. CDR1 and CDR2 (germline): SGHTA, FQGNSA. The CDR3 sequence is 17 residues long. Trimming removed 5 bases from V and 0 bases from J; junction bases left unmatched: 10.